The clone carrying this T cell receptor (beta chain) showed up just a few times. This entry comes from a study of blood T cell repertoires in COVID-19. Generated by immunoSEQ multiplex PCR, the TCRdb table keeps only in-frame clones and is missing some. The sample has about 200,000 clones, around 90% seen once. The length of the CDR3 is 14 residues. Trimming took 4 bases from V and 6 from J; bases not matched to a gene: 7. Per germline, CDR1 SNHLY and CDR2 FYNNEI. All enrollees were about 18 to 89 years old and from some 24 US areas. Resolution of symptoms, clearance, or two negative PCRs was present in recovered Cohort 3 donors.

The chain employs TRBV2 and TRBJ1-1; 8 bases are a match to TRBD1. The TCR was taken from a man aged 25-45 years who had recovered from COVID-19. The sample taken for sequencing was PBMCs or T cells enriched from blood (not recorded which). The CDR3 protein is CASSAGRTGSEAFF. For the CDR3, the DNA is TGTGCCAGCAGTGCTGGAAGGACAGGGTCTGAAGCTTTCTTT. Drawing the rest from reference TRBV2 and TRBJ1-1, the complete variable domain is EPEVTQTPSHQVTQMGQEVILRCVPISNHLYFYWYRQILGQKVEFLVSFYNNEISEKSEIFDDQFSVERPDGSNFTLKIRSTKLEDSAMYFCASSAGRTGSEAFFGQGTRLTVV.